This TCR beta chain was retrieved from a study of T cells in Graves' hyperthyroidism and ophthalmopathy. In the study overall: Peripheral blood was acquired at first diagnosis, ahead of any therapy whatsoever. Regarding the study as a whole: The model forecast ophthalmopathy, anticipating it by a median around 6.4 months before onset. Ophthalmopathy could be told apart from stable hyperthyroidism with a 13 V-J model. Most thyroid clonotypes expanded above 0.001 were also detected in blood.

Ten or more counts support this clonotype. The target antigen is unknown. CDR3 length equals 15 residues. After removal of 5 bases from V and 5 bases from J, the junction contained 10 bases not matched to a gene. CDR1 is MNHNS and CDR2 is SASEGT in the germline V gene. RNA transcripts served as the template for amplifying TCR beta CDR3 regions. TCR CDR3 regions were first amplified by RT-PCR with HTBI primers. One entry per CDR3 protein results from TCRdb running MiXCR on the multiplex PCR reads. The sample contains hundreds of thousands of distinct CDR3 sequences, less than 25% of which appear only once.

Sequenced material: blood. The sequence derives from an older woman with Graves' ophthalmopathy. The chain couples TRBV6-1 to TRBJ2-3; 7 bases match TRBD2. The CDR3 loop reads CASSKREAGRDTQYF. Here the CDR3 DNA reads TGTGCCAGCAGTAAACGGGAGGCCGGGAGAGATACGCAGTATTTT.